These T cell receptor beta chains were read from a single sample in a study of Graves' ophthalmopathy and Graves' hyperthyroidism. TCRdb recomputed calls from the multiplex PCR reads with MiXCR, one row per CDR3 protein. The repertoire holds under 250,000 distinct CDR3 sequences, with about a fifth as singletons. Source material: peripheral blood. The receptors originated from a woman aged 45-60 years with Graves' ophthalmopathy. Each CDR3 is given with its conserved first and last residue. The D gene is left open where the match is weak. Not all rows give a size; the values are once, few, many and, for expanded clones, a class.

.	many	TRBV29-1	TRBJ2-5	10	TGCAGCGTTGCATCGGAGGCCCAGTACTTC	CSVASEAQYF
.	.	TRBV3-1	TRBJ2-5	15	TGTGCCAGCAGCCAAGATTTGGGGCGCGGGGAGACCCAGTACTTC	CASSQDLGRGETQYF
.	many	TRBV18	TRBJ1-3	12	TGTGCCAGCTCCGACACTGGAAACACCATATATTTT	CASSDTGNTIYF
.	many	TRBV30	TRBJ1-5	14	TGTGCCTGGTCGGGGATTTCTAGTAATCAGCCCCAGCATTTT	CAWSGISSNQPQHF
.	.	TRBV14	TRBJ1-2	16	TGTGCCAGCAGCCAAGATTTTGGGGGCCCAGGTAGGGGCTACACCTTC	CASSQDFGGPGRGYTF
.	.	TRBV5-1	TRBJ2-2	17	TGCGCCAGCAGCCCGGGGACGGCTAATTCGAACACCGGGGAGCTGTTTTTT	CASSPGTANSNTGELFF
.	.	TRBV27	TRBJ1-1	14	TGTGCCAGCAGTTCCTCCCTGGCGGGCACTGAAGCTTTCTTT	CASSSSLAGTEAFF
.	many	TRBV15	TRBJ2-7	13	TGTGCCACCAGCGGGACTTCGTCCTACGAGCAGTACTTC	CATSGTSSYEQYF
.	many	TRBV12-3/TRBV12-4	TRBJ1-2	10	TGTGCCAGCACTCATCATGGCTACACCTTC	CASTHHGYTF
.	.	TRBV6-4	TRBJ1-1	13	TGTGCCAGCAGTCAGGGTTGGAACACTGAAGCTTTCTTT	CASSQGWNTEAFF
TRBD2	many	TRBV12-3/TRBV12-4	TRBJ2-7	16	TGTGCCAGCAGTTTTATCGCGGCGGGAGGCCCATACGAGCAGTACTTC	CASSFIAAGGPYEQYF